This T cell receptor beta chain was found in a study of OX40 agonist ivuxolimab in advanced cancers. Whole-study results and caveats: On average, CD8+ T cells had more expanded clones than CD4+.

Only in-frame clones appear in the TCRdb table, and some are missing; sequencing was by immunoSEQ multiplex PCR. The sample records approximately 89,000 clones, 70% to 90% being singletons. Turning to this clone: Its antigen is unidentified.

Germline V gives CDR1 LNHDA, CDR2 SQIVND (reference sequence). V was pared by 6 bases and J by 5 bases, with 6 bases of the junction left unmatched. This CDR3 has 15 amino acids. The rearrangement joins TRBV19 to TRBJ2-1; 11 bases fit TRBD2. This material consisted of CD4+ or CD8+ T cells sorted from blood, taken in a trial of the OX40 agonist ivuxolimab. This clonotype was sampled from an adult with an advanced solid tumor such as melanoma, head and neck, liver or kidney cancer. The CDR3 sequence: CASSRIAGGHNEQFF. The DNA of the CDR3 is TGTGCCAGTAGCAGAATAGCGGGAGGGCACAATGAGCAGTTCTTC. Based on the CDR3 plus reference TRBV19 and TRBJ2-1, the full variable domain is DGGITQSPKYLFRKEGQNVTLSCEQNLNHDAMYWYRQDPGQGLRLIYYSQIVNDFQKGDIAEGYSVSREKKESFPLTVTSAQKNPTAFYLCASSRIAGGHNEQFFGPGTRLTVL.